Here is one T cell receptor beta chain with its context. The antigen is not known. The sample originates from a study of T cell responses to AZD1222 COVID-19 vaccine. Notes on the study in general: Repertoires were obtained only post-peak T cell response. With two AZD1222 doses given, Spike-specific TCR breadth and depth both rose. The study reported that nearly half of spike-specific TCRs target unmutated variant regions. A mostly white British donor set with more females was recruited, and clonal diversity was possibly underestimated.

Assay: immunoSEQ multiplex PCR; the TCRdb copy retains only in-frame clones and omits some. The sample shows under 130,000 clones, approximately 90% of them seen only once. The CDR3 has 14 amino acids. Trimming cost V 4 bases and J 4 bases, with 13 bases left between them. The germline CDR1 and CDR2 sequences are MDHEN and SYDVKM. V usage is TRBV28 and J usage is TRBJ1-2; D is undetermined. Sequenced here: peripheral blood, sampled on day 0 of AZD1222 vaccination. This TCR derives from an adult in good health. The CDR3 loop is CASSYTVFGYGYTF. The CDR3 nucleotides read TGTGCCAGCAGTTACACGGTGTTCGGCTATGGCTACACCTTC.